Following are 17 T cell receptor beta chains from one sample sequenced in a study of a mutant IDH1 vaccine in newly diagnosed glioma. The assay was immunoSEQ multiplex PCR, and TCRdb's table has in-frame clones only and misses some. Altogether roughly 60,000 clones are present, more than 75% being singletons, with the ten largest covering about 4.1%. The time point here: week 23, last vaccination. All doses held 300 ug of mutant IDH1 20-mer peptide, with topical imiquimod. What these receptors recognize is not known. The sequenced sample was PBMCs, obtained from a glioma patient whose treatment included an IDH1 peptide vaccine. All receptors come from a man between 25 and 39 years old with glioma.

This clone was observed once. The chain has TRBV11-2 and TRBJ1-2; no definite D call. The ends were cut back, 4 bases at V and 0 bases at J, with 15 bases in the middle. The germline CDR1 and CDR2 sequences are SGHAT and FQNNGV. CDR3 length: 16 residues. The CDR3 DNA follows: TGTGCCAGCAGCTCCCCCCTGGATCGTCCTAACTATGGCTACACCTTC. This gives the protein CASSSPLDRPNYGYTF.

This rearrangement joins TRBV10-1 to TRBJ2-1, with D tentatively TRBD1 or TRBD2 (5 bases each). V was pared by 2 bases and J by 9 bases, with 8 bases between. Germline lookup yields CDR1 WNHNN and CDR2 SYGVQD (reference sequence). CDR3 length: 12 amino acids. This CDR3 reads CASSEMGVEQFF. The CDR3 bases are TGCGCCAGCAGTGAGATGGGGGTTGAGCAGTTCTTC.

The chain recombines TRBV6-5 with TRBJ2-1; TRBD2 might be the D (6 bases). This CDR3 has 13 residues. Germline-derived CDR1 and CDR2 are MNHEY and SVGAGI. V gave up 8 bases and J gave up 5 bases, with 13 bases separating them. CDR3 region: CASGSSSDNEQFF. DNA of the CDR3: TGTGCCAGCGGGTCATCTAGCGACAATGAGCAGTTCTTC.

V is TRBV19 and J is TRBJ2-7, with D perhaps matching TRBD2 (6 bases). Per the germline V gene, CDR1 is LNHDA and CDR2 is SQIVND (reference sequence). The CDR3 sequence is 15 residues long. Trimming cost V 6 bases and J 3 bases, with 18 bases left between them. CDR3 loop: CASRSTSLQLYEQYF. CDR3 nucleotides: TGTGCCAGTAGGTCGACTAGTCTCCAACTCTACGAGCAGTACTTC.

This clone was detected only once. The CDR3 loop is CASSLGRTSGDTQYF. The CDR3 DNA reads as TGTGCCAGCAGCTTAGGTCGGACTTCGGGCGATACGCAGTATTTT. The chain is built from TRBV7-9 and TRBJ2-3; possible D gene TRBD2, 5 bases. The CDR3 consists of 15 residues. V dropped 1 base and J dropped 6 bases, with 14 bases sitting between them. The germline V gene encodes CDR1 SEHNR and CDR2 FQNEAQ (reference sequence).

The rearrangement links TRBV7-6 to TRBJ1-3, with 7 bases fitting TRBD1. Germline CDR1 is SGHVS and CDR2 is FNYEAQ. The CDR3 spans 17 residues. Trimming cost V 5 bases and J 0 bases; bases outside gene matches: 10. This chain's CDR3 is CASSVRQGRSSGNTIYF. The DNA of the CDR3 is TGTGCCAGCAGCGTACGACAGGGTAGATCCTCTGGAAACACCATATATTTT. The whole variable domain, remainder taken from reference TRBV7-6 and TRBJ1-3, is GAGVSQSPRYKVTKRGQDVALRCDPISGHVSLYWYRQALGQGPEFLTYFNYEAQQDKSGLPNDRFSAERPEGSISTLTIQRTEQRDSAMYRCASSVRQGRSSGNTIYFGEGSWLTVV.

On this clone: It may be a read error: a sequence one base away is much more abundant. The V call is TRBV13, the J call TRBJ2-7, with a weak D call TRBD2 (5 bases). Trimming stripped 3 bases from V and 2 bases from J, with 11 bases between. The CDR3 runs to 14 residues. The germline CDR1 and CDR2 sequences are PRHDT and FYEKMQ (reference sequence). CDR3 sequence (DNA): TGTGCCAGCAGCTTGGCCAGCGGCCCCTACGAGCAGTACTTC. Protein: CASSLASGPYEQYF.

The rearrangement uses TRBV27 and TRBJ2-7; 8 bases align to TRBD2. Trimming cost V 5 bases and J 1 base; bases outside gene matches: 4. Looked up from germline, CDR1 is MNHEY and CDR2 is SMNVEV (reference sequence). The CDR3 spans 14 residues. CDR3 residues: CASSLSGASYEQYF. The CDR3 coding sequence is TGTGCCAGCAGTCTTAGCGGGGCTTCCTACGAGCAGTACTTC.

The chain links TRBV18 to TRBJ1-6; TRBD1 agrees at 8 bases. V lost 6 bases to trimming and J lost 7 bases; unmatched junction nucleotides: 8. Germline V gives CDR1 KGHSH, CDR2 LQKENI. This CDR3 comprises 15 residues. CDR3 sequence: CASSLGQGPNSPLHF. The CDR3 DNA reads TGTGCCAGCTCCCTCGGACAGGGACCCAATTCACCCCTCCACTTT.

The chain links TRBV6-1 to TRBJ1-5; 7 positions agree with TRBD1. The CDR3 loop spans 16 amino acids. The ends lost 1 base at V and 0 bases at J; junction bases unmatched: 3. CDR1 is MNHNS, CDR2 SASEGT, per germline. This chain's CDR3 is CASSEGGQYSNQPQHF. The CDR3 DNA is TGTGCCAGCAGTGAAGGGGGACAGTATAGCAATCAGCCCCAGCATTTT.

For the CDR3, the DNA is TGTGCCAGCAGCGTGGAGGATTACTCCTACGAGCAGTACTTC. It translates to CASSVEDYSYEQYF. The rearrangement joins TRBV9 to TRBJ2-7, with D perhaps matching TRBD2 (5 bases). V lost 2 bases to trimming and J lost 0 bases, with 9 bases between them. Germline values: CDR1 SGDLS, CDR2 YYNGEE. The length of the CDR3 is 14 residues.

The DNA for the CDR3 is TGCGCCAGCAGCCAAACAGGGGATAGCTGGGGCACTGAAGCTTTCTTT. It specifies CASSQTGDSWGTEAFF. V usage is TRBV4-1 and J usage is TRBJ1-1, with TRBD1 matching over 7 bases. Germline lookup yields CDR1 MGHRA and CDR2 YSYEKL. This CDR3 is built from 16 residues. V dropped 2 bases and J dropped 4; count of bases not matched to a gene: 10.

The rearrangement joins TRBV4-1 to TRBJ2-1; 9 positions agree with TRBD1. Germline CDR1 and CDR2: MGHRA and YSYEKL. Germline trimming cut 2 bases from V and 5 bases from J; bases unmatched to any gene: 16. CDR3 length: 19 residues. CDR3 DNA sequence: TGCGCCAGCAGCCAAACCAACCGCCCCGACAGGGGGAGAAACAATGAGCAGTTCTTC. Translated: CASSQTNRPDRGRNNEQFF.

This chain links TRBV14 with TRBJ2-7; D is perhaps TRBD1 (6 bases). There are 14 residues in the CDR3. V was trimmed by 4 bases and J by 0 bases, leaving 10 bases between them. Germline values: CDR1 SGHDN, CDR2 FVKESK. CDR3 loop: CASSRDRSSYEQYF. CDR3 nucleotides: TGTGCCAGCAGCCGAGACAGGAGCTCCTACGAGCAGTACTTC.

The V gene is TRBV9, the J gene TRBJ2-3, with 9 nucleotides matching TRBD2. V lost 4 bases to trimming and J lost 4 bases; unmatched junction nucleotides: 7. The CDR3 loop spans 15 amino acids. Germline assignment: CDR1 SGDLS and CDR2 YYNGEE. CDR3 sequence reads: CASSIAGADADTQYF. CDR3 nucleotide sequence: TGTGCCAGCAGCATAGCGGGGGCGGATGCAGATACGCAGTATTTT.

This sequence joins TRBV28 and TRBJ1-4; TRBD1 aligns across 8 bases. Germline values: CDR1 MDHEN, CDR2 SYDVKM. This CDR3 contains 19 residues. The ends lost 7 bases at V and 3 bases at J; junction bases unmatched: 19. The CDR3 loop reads CASTQTPNRDRLSNEKLFF. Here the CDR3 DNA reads TGTGCCAGCACCCAAACACCTAACCGGGACAGGCTTTCTAATGAAAAACTGTTTTTT.

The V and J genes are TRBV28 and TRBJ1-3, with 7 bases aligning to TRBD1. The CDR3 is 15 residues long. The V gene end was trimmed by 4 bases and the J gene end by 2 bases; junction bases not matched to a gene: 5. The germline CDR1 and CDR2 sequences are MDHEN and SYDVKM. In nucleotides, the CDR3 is TGTGCCAGCAGTTGGAACAGGGGTACTGGAAACACCATATATTTT. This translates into CASSWNRGTGNTIYF.